This T cell receptor beta chain appears in the sequencing data of a study of molecular identifiers for immune sequencing clone quantification. CDR3 length: 14 residues. The V end was cut by 4 bases, the J end by 5 bases, with 12 bases between. The V gene's germline CDR1 is SGDLS and CDR2 YYNGEE. Study results and caveats: Highly expanded clone sizes could be underestimated through barcode sharing by identical TCR molecules.

TCRdb reprocessed the PCR reads via MiXCR and lists one record per CDR3 protein. The data contain roughly 630,000 distinct CDR3 sequences, 25% of them singletons. This clonotype was counted at least ten times. The antigen remains unidentified. The sample comprised naive CD8+ T cells from blood, with Jurkat cell RNA spiked in. The subset denotes: FACS-sorted CD8+CD4-CCR7+CD45RA+ naive T cells. The origin of this receptor is a human donor in good health. Some libraries in this study had Jurkat cell RNA spiked in. The chain employs TRBV9 and TRBJ2-2; D remains unclear. DNA for the CDR3: TGTGCCAGCAGCCCGACCTATATAACCGGGGAGCTGTTTTTT. Translating it yields CASSPTYITGELFF.